This T cell receptor beta chain was observed in a study of liver allograft versus peripheral blood T cells. Study at large: Hepatic allograft T cell receptor repertoires were evaluated relative to those present in recipients' peripheral blood. Notes on the study in general: A difference was reportedly observed between T cell receptor repertoires inside liver allografts and those in peripheral blood.

This clonotype was picked up a small number of times. Its matching antigen is unknown. One entry per CDR3 protein, called by TCRdb with MiXCR from the reads. The sample contains some 10,000 distinct CDR3 sequences, about 18% of which appear only once. This CDR3 comprises 15 residues. J was trimmed by 0 bases and V by 7 bases; bases with no gene match: 8. Germline V gives CDR1 MNHEY, CDR2 SVGAGI. The chain employs TRBV6-5 and TRBJ2-7; 8 positions agree with TRBD2. This clonotype was sampled from a human patient who had a liver transplant. A subset of T cells may come from the graft donor. The CDR3 spells CASTMSGSPSYEQYF. The CDR3 DNA sequence: TGTGCCAGCACCATGAGCGGGAGCCCCTCCTACGAGCAGTACTTC.